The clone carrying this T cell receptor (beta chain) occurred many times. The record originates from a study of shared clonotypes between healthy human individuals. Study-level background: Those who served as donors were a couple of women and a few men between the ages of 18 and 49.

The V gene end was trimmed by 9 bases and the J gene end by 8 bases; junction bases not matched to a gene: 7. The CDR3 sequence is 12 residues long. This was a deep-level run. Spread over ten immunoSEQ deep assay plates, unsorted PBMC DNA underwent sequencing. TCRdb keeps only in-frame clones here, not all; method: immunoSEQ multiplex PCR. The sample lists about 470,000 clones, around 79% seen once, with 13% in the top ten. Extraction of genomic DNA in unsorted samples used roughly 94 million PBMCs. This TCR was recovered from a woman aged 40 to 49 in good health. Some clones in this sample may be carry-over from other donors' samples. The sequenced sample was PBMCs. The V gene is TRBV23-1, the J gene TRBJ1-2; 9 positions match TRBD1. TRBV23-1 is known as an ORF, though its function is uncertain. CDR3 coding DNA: TGCGCCAGAGCGGGACAGGGCTTCGGCTACACCTTC. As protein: CARAGQGFGYTF.